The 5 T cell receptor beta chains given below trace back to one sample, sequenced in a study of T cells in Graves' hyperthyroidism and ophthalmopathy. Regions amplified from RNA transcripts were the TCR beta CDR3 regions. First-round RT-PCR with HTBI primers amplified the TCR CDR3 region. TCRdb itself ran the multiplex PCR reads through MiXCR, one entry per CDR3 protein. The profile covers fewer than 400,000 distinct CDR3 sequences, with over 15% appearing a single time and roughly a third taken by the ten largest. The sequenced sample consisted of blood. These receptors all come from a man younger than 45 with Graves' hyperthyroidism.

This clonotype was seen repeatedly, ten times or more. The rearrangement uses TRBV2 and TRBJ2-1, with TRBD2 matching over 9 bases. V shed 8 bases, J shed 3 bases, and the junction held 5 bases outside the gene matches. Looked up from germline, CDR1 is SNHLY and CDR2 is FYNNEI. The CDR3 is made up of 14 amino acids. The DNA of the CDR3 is TGTGCCAGCCCCAGACTAGCGGACTACAATGAGCAGTTCTTC. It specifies CASPRLADYNEQFF.

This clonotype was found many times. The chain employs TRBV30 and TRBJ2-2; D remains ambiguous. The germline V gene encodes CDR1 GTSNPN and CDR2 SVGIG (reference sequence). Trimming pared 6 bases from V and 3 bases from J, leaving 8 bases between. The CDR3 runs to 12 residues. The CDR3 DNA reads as TGTGCCTGCAGCACCCACACCGGGGAGCTGTTTTTT. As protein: CACSTHTGELFF.

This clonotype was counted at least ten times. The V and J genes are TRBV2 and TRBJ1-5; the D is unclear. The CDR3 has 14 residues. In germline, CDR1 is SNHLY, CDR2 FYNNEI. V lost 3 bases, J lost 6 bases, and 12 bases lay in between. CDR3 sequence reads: CASSDWGSGQPQHF. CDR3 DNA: TGTGCCAGCAGTGATTGGGGAAGTGGTCAGCCCCAGCATTTT.

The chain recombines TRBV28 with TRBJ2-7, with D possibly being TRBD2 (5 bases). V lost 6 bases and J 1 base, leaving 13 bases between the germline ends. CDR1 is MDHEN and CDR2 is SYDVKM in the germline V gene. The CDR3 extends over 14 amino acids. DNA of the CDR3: TGTGCCAGCAGGCCGGGATCACCATCCTACGAGCAGTACTTC. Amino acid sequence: CASRPGSPSYEQYF.

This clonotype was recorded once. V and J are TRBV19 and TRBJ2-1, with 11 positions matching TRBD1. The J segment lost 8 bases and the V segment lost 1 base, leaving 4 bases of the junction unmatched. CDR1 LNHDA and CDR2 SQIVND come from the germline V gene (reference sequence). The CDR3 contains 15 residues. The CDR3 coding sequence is TGTGCCAGTAGTATAGGGACAGGGGGCGCGGATGAGCAGTTCTTC. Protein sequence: CASSIGTGGADEQFF.